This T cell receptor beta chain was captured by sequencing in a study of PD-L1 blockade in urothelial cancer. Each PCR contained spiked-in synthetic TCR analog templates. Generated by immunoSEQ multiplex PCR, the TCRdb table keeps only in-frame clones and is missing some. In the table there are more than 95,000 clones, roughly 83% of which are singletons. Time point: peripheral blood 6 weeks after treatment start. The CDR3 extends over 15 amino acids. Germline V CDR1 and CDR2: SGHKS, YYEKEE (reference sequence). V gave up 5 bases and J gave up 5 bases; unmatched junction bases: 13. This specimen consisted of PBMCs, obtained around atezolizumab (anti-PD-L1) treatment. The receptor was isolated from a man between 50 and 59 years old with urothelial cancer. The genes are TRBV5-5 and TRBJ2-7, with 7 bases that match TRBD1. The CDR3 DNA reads TGTGCCAGCAGACTGACGACAGGGTCTCGGAACGAGCAGTACTTC. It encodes CASRLTTGSRNEQYF.